The present T cell receptor (beta chain) was sequenced within a study of molecular identifiers for immune sequencing clone quantification. Background on the study: For replicates, RNA isolated from roughly 21,000 or 96,000 naive CD8 cells was divided into five portions, of which four were sequenced.

Germline CDR1 is MNHEY and CDR2 is SVGAGI. CDR3 length: 13 residues. Study outcomes and limitations: With a barcode shared among identical TCR molecules, highly expanded clone sizes could be underestimated. Among effectors, clones above 20 RNA copies held over 98% of molecules; among naive cells, under 1%.

To note about this clonotype: Its antigen is not known. This may stem from a read error, because a much larger clone lies one nucleotide away.

One entry per CDR3 protein, called by TCRdb with MiXCR from the PCR reads. The sample holds around 470,000 distinct CDR3 sequences, over 20% seen once. The origin of this receptor is a human donor in good health. Some libraries in this study had Jurkat cell RNA spiked in. The sequencing sample was made of naive CD8+ T cells from blood, with Jurkat cell RNA spiked in. Stated subset: FACS-sorted CD8+CD4-CCR7+CD45RA+ naive T cells. J is TRBJ1-1 and V is TRBV6-5; TRBD1 matches 9 bases. The CDR3 coding sequence is TGTGCCAGCTGTTATGGGACAGGGACTGAAGCTTTCTTT. Amino acid sequence: CASCYGTGTEAFF.